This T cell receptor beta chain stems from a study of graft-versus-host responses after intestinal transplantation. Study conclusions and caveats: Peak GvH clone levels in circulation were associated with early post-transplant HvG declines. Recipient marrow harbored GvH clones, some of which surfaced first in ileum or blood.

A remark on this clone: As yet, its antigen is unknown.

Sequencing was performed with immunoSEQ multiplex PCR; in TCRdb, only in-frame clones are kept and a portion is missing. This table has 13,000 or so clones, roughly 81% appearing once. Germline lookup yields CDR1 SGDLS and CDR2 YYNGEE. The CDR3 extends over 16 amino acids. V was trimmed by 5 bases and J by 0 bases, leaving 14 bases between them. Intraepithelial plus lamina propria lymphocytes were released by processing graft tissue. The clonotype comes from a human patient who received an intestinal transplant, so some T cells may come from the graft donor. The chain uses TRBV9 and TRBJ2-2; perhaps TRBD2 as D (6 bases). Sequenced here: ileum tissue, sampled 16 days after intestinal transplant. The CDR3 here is CASSPHSGSNTGELFF. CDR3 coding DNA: TGTGCCAGCAGTCCCCATAGCGGTTCGAACACCGGGGAGCTGTTTTTT.